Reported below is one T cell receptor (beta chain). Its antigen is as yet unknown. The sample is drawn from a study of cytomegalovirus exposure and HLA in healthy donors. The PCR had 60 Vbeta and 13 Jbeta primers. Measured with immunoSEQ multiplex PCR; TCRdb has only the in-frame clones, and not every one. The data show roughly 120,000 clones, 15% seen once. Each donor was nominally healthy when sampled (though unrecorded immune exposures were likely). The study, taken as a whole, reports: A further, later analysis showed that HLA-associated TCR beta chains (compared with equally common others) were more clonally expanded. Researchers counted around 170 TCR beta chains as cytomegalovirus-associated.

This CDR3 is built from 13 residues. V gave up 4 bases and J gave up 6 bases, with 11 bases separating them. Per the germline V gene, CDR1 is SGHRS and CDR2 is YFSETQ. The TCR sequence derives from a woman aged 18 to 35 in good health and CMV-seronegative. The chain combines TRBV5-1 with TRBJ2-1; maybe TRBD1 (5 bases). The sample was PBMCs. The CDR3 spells CASSTVTGNEQFF. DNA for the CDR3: TGCGCCAGCAGCACCGTAACAGGCAATGAGCAGTTCTTC.